This note documents a single T cell receptor beta chain sequence. Its antigen is unknown. At one boundary the junction diverges from the germline segment, which might be a read error. This specimen belongs to a study of cytomegalovirus exposure and HLA in healthy donors. The study, taken as a whole, reports: Earlier results showed most TCR beta V segments being productive about 87% or about 30% of the time. Sequencing had likely introduced a cluster of highly shared sequence variants as an artifact. A later analysis linked a missense DCLRE1C variant to TCR beta V- and J-gene trimming. The authors confirmed in vitro that a few CMV-associated chains were specific for CMV antigens.

This PCR relied on a set of 60 Vbeta primers and 13 Jbeta primers. Produced via immunoSEQ multiplex PCR; TCRdb's table is partial and in-frame only. In the table there are 180,000 or so clones, just over 75% of which are singletons. Germline loops: CDR1 SGHRS, CDR2 YFSETQ. The CDR3 spans 14 residues. The specimen sequenced was PBMCs. V usage is TRBV5-1 and J usage is TRBJ2-4; 8 bases line up with TRBD2. The receptor was derived from a woman aged 55-75 years in good health and CMV-seropositive. CDR3 protein: CASSDPGGVNSQYF. The CDR3 DNA follows: TGCGCCAGCAGTGACCCGGGGGGGGTAAACAGTCAGTACTTC.